This T cell receptor beta chain appears in the sequencing data of a study of PD-L1 blockade in urothelial cancer. Study-wide context: Patients' atezolizumab regimen, 1,200 mg intravenously every 3 weeks, began around 2014. Researchers found blood samples held a median of roughly 140,000 T cells. Treatment start was followed by blood analysis at 3 weeks (second dose) and again at 6 weeks.

Study findings and constraints: Below-median pretreatment blood TCR clonality was a predictor of better survival.

Using immunoSEQ multiplex PCR, the repertoire was profiled, and TCRdb retains in-frame clones only, with some absent. Found here are fewer than 25,000 clones, around 85% of them singletons; the top ten hold approximately 3%. The CDR3 has 13 residues. Trimming took off 6 bases at V and 4 bases at J, with 10 bases between the two ends. Germline V CDR1 and CDR2: SEHNR, FQNEAQ (reference sequence). A word on this clone: Antigen: not known.

Sequencing was performed on PBMCs, taken around atezolizumab (anti-PD-L1) treatment. The clonotype originates from a man aged 45 to 65 with urothelial cancer. The chain combines TRBV7-9 with TRBJ2-1, with a possible D match to TRBD1 (6 bases). CDR3 sequence: CASRTQGYNEQFF. In DNA form, the CDR3 reads TGTGCCAGCAGGACCCAGGGGTACAATGAGCAGTTCTTC. Full variable domain (rest looked up from reference TRBV7-9 and TRBJ2-1): DTGVSQNPRHKITKRGQNVTFRCDPISEHNRLYWYRQTLGQGPEFLTYFQNEAQLEKSRLLSDRFSAERPKGSFSTLEIQRTEQGDSAMYLCASRTQGYNEQFFGPGTRLTVL.